Below, one T cell receptor (beta chain) is given with its context. Method: immunoSEQ multiplex PCR; TCRdb's copy keeps in-frame clones and lacks some. The table lists 30,000 or so clones, almost 85% of them singletons. Looked up from germline, CDR1 is LNHDA and CDR2 is SQIVND (reference sequence). CDR3 length equals 15 residues. J gave up 6 bases and V 4 bases, and 5 bases lay outside the gene matches. The data originate from a study of blood T cell repertoires in COVID-19. The sequence was collected from a man older than 75 with active or convalescent COVID-19. The chain couples TRBV19 to TRBJ1-5, with 11 bases that match TRBD1. The sequenced sample consisted of peripheral blood. The CDR3 region is CASSTGTGGGQPQHF. In nucleotides, the CDR3 is TGTGCCAGTAGTACCGGGACAGGGGGAGGTCAGCCCCAGCATTTT.